The text below deals with one T cell receptor beta chain. The entry originates in a study of cytotoxic CD8 clonotypes in ibrutinib-treated CLL. Whole-study context: Samples had a mean of approximately 240,000 productive templates and more than 80,000 productive rearrangements.

V was shortened by 5 bases and J by 5 bases, with 15 bases between the two germline ends. The CDR3 loop spans 14 amino acids. From germline, CDR1 is MGHDK and CDR2 SYGVNS. The repertoire was sequenced with immunoSEQ multiplex PCR; TCRdb's copy has only in-frame clones and lacks some. The data show 270,000 or so clones, around 69% seen once. The rearrangement links TRBV25-1 to TRBJ2-5; a possible D gene is TRBD1 (6 bases). Here the sequenced sample was PBMCs, taken at disease progression, from a patient treated with ibrutinib. The TCR originated in a human donor with chronic lymphocytic leukemia. The CDR3 bases are TGTGCCAGCAGTACTCTAACAGGGATCGAGACCCAGTACTTC. Translating it yields CASSTLTGIETQYF. The complete variable domain, with remaining parts taken from reference TRBV25-1 and TRBJ2-5, reads EADIYQTPRYLVIGTGKKITLECSQTMGHDKMYWYQQDPGMELHLIHYSYGVNSTEKGDLSSESTVSRIRTEHFPLTLESARPSHTSQYLCASSTLTGIETQYFGPGTRLLVL.